This is a list of T cell receptor beta chains from one sample in a study of T cells in Graves' hyperthyroidism and ophthalmopathy. TCRdb fed the multiplex PCR reads into MiXCR, producing one record per CDR3 protein. The repertoire holds approximately 150,000 distinct CDR3 sequences, with 8% to 9.5% as singletons. The sample comprised blood. These receptors were taken from a young woman with Graves' hyperthyroidism that later progressed to Graves' ophthalmopathy. CDR3s include the opening cysteine and the closing phenylalanine or tryptophan. Fields, in order: clone size, J gene, V gene, D gene, CDR3 protein, CDR3 DNA. The D gene is left open where the match is weak. Clone size appears in some rows only: once, few, many, or a class for an expanded clone.

many TRBJ2-5 TRBV28 NA CASSPPPGRSDQETQYF TGTGCCAGCAGTCCACCCCCCGGAAGAAGCGACCAAGAGACCCAGTACTTC
many TRBJ2-3 TRBV24-1 NA CATSDFGHTDTQYF TGTGCCACCAGTGATTTTGGGCACACAGATACGCAGTATTTT
many TRBJ1-1 TRBV9 NA CASSVVMENTEAFF TGTGCCAGCAGCGTAGTAATGGAGAACACTGAAGCTTTCTTT
many TRBJ2-7 TRBV28 NA CASSGTEYEQYF TGTGCCAGCAGTGGGACCGAATACGAGCAGTACTTC
NA TRBJ1-3 TRBV9 NA CASRGGAGNTIYF TGTGCCAGCAGGGGAGGGGCTGGAAACACCATATATTTT
many TRBJ1-1 TRBV15 NA CATSPRVNTEAFF TGTGCCACCAGCCCAAGGGTGAACACTGAAGCTTTCTTT
many TRBJ1-2 TRBV7-8 NA CASSSTSNYGYTF TGTGCCAGCAGCTCCACCTCTAACTATGGCTACACCTTC
NA TRBJ2-1 TRBV18 NA CASSVRGSYNEQFF TGTGCCAGCTCAGTACGGGGGTCCTACAATGAGCAGTTCTTC
many TRBJ2-1 TRBV7-3 NA CASSLRGFLDEQFF TGTGCCAGCAGCTTACGGGGTTTTCTGGATGAGCAGTTCTTC
many TRBJ1-6 TRBV15 NA CATSGGSSPLHF TGTGCCACGAGTGGCGGGAGTTCACCCCTCCACTTT
many TRBJ1-1 TRBV28 TRBD1 CASSFPGQEFETFF TGTGCCAGCAGTTTTCCGGGACAGGAATTCGAGACTTTCTTT
NA TRBJ1-5 TRBV11-2 TRBD1 CASSLDPGQGLHVRGQPQHF TGTGCCAGCAGCTTAGATCCAGGACAGGGATTACATGTGCGTGGTCAGCCCCAGCATTTT
many TRBJ1-1 TRBV6-1 NA CASNQPGQRNTEAFF TGTGCCAGCAACCAGCCGGGACAACGGAACACTGAAGCTTTCTTT
NA TRBJ1-1 TRBV4-1 TRBD1 CASSPSPTGGGTEAFF TGCGCCAGCAGCCCCTCCCCGACAGGGGGCGGCACTGAAGCTTTCTTT
NA TRBJ2-1 TRBV3-1 NA CASSQDRGLVDTNEQFF TGTGCCAGCAGCCAAGATCGGGGCCTAGTCGACACGAATGAGCAGTTCTTC
many TRBJ2-1 TRBV13 TRBD2 CASSSVGLAGPGEQFF TGTGCCAGCAGCTCCGTTGGACTAGCGGGACCGGGTGAGCAGTTCTTC
few TRBJ2-1 TRBV29-1 TRBD2 CSVEREGHNEQFF TGCAGCGTGGAGCGGGAGGGGCACAATGAGCAGTTCTTC
NA TRBJ2-1 TRBV6-4 TRBD2 CASSPSGGDEQFF TGTGCCAGCAGCCCTAGCGGGGGTGATGAGCAGTTCTTC
many TRBJ2-1 TRBV6-2/TRBV6-3 TRBD2 CASSYVLAGRKNEQFF TGTGCCAGCAGTTACGTCCTAGCGGGAAGAAAAAATGAGCAGTTCTTC
many TRBJ1-1 TRBV20-1 NA CSAEGGGTRVGEAFF TGCAGTGCTGAGGGGGGTGGGACCAGGGTGGGTGAAGCTTTCTTT
many TRBJ1-5 TRBV7-2 NA CASSLDGTKNQPQHF TGTGCCAGCAGCTTAGATGGGACAAAAAATCAGCCCCAGCATTTT
many TRBJ2-7 TRBV2 TRBD1 CASSEDFVRGPYEQYF TGTGCCAGCAGTGAAGATTTTGTCAGGGGGCCCTACGAGCAGTACTTC
many TRBJ2-3 TRBV29-1 TRBD2 CSVPSGGSSTDTQYF TGCAGCGTCCCGAGCGGGGGATCTAGCACAGATACGCAGTATTTT
many TRBJ1-5 TRBV24-1 NA CATSDHSERAPQHF TGTGCCACCAGTGATCACTCGGAGAGGGCGCCCCAGCATTTT
many TRBJ2-7 TRBV18 NA CASSPGRGGGFSYEQYF TGTGCCAGCTCACCGGGTCGCGGGGGCGGGTTCTCCTACGAGCAGTACTTC
many TRBJ2-5 TRBV3-1 TRBD2 CASRRGRGGETQYF TGTGCCAGCCGTAGAGGGCGGGGGGGAGAGACCCAGTACTTC
many TRBJ2-1 TRBV20-1 TRBD2 CSARDLVAGVIEQFF TGCAGTGCTAGAGATCTGGTAGCGGGAGTAATTGAGCAGTTCTTC
NA TRBJ1-2 TRBV5-6 NA CASSSSPWEATNYGYTF TGTGCCAGCAGCTCTTCACCCTGGGAGGCAACTAACTATGGCTACACCTTC
many TRBJ2-1 TRBV7-6 TRBD1 CASSSTQGGPYNEQFF TGTGCCAGCAGCTCTACACAGGGGGGACCCTACAATGAGCAGTTCTTC
many TRBJ2-7 TRBV5-1 TRBD1 CASSYGQGAEEQYF TGCGCCAGCAGCTACGGACAGGGGGCTGAGGAGCAGTACTTC
many TRBJ1-2 TRBV11-2 NA CASSLPGRARNGYTF TGTGCCAGCAGCTTACCGGGTAGGGCTCGGAATGGCTACACCTTC
NA TRBJ1-4 TRBV18 TRBD1 CASYHRQGTNEKLFF TGTGCCAGCTACCACCGACAGGGAACTAATGAAAAACTGTTTTTT
few TRBJ1-6 TRBV9 TRBD1 CASSAGQGGSPLHF TGTGCCAGCAGCGCAGGACAGGGCGGTTCACCCCTCCACTTT
many TRBJ1-2 TRBV20-1 NA CSASNRENYGYTF TGCAGTGCTAGTAACAGGGAGAACTATGGCTACACCTTC
many TRBJ1-2 TRBV29-1 NA CSVAPGLRNYGYTF TGCAGCGTTGCACCTGGACTCCGAAACTATGGCTACACCTTC
few TRBJ2-1 TRBV3-1 TRBD2 CASSQYSGRAQSWPYNEQFF TGTGCCAGCAGCCAATATAGCGGGAGGGCCCAATCTTGGCCCTACAATGAGCAGTTCTTC
many TRBJ2-1 TRBV28 NA CARIYNLEGWVDSEQFF TGTGCCAGGATATACAACTTGGAGGGGTGGGTGGACAGTGAGCAGTTCTTC
NA TRBJ2-5 TRBV18 NA CASSPGGAETQYF TGTGCCAGCTCACCAGGGGGCGCGGAGACCCAGTACTTC
many TRBJ1-2 TRBV7-2 NA CASSLKRDRGGYTF TGTGCCAGCAGCTTAAAAAGAGATAGGGGTGGCTACACCTTC
few TRBJ1-6 TRBV19 NA CASSAKRDSPLHF TGTGCCAGTAGCGCTAAAAGGGATTCACCCCTCCACTTT
many TRBJ1-5 TRBV6-1 NA CASSEVRGGWQPQHF TGTGCCAGCAGTGAAGTAAGGGGCGGCTGGCAGCCCCAGCATTTT
many TRBJ2-7 TRBV30 NA CAWSLMWPYSYEQYF TGTGCCTGGAGCTTGATGTGGCCCTACTCCTACGAGCAGTACTTC
many TRBJ2-1 TRBV20-1 NA CSARDLSTSINEQFF TGCAGTGCTAGAGATCTTAGTACTAGTATCAATGAGCAGTTCTTC
many TRBJ1-2 TRBV4-1 NA CASSQDSGRSNYGYTF TGCGCCAGCAGCCAAGATAGCGGCAGGTCTAACTATGGCTACACCTTC
many TRBJ1-1 TRBV7-2 NA CASGARGGWNTEAFF TGTGCCAGCGGAGCTAGGGGCGGCTGGAACACTGAAGCTTTCTTT
many TRBJ2-7 TRBV30 TRBD2 CACPQVQVRLAGGAYEQYF TGTGCCTGCCCCCAGGTACAGGTACGACTAGCGGGAGGGGCCTACGAGCAGTACTTC
NA TRBJ2-7 TRBV5-6 TRBD2 CASSLVAGDDYEQYF TGTGCCAGCAGCTTGGTAGCGGGGGATGACTACGAGCAGTACTTC
many TRBJ2-2 TRBV15 NA CATSRGPPNTGELFF TGTGCCACCAGCAGAGGCCCCCCGAACACCGGGGAGCTGTTTTTT
few TRBJ1-3 TRBV6-1 TRBD1 CASLDRGRSGNTIYF TGTGCCAGCCTAGACAGGGGGCGATCTGGAAACACCATATATTTT
NA TRBJ1-1 TRBV4-1 NA CASSQVIRGAYLLNTEAFF TGCGCCAGCAGCCAAGTCATAAGGGGCGCATATCTGTTGAACACTGAAGCTTTCTTT
NA TRBJ1-2 TRBV10-3 NA CAIQGQGAVGGYTF TGTGCCATCCAGGGCCAAGGGGCCGTCGGTGGCTACACCTTC
many TRBJ2-1 TRBV20-1 NA CSARRGSGATQFF TGCAGTGCTAGAAGGGGTAGCGGAGCAACGCAGTTCTTC
many TRBJ2-1 TRBV7-9 NA CASSFMDEQFF TGTGCCAGCAGCTTTATGGATGAGCAGTTCTTC
many TRBJ1-4 TRBV19 TRBD1 CASSSDRGSIRDEKLFF TGTGCCAGTAGTTCCGACAGGGGCTCAATCCGGGATGAAAAACTGTTTTTT